One and the same sample provided the 13 T cell receptor beta chains below, sequenced in a study of blood T cell repertoires in COVID-19. Assay used: immunoSEQ multiplex PCR; TCRdb lists only in-frame clones, some missing. The sample contains roughly 13,000 clones, roughly 89% of which appear only once. The sequenced sample was peripheral blood. These receptors were taken from a human donor in a cohort sampled during active COVID-19.

The chain uses TRBV28 and TRBJ1-1, with unresolved D. Trimming stripped 6 bases from V and 1 base from J, with 12 bases between. The germline V gene encodes CDR1 MDHEN and CDR2 SYDVKM. The CDR3 spans 14 residues. CDR3 sequence reads: CASSPTGRNTEAFF. DNA of the CDR3: TGTGCCAGCAGCCCCACCGGTCGGAACACTGAAGCTTTCTTT.

The chain couples TRBV6-5 to TRBJ1-3; D gene unclear. This CDR3 is 15 amino acids long. The germline V gene has CDR1 MNHEY and CDR2 SVGAGI. V shed 8 bases and J shed 1 base, with 15 bases lying between them. The CDR3 here is CASVSLTVSGNTIYF. The CDR3 coding sequence is TGTGCCAGCGTTAGCTTGACGGTTTCTGGAAACACCATATATTTT.

The V gene is TRBV19, the J gene TRBJ2-7; tentative D call: TRBD1 (6 bases). CDR1 LNHDA and CDR2 SQIVND come from the germline V gene (reference sequence). Trimming took off 4 bases at V and 6 bases at J, with 16 bases between the two ends. The CDR3 has 14 amino acids. The CDR3 DNA reads as TGTGCCAGTAGTAACAGGGCGTCCATCGTCGAGCAGTACTTC. It is translated as CASSNRASIVEQYF.

The J gene is TRBJ2-3, the V gene TRBV10-2, with D possibly matching TRBD2 (5 bases). In germline, CDR1 is WSHSY, CDR2 SAAADI. V was pared by 6 bases and J by 3 bases, with 13 bases between. The CDR3 spans 14 residues. CDR3 sequence reads: CASRLADGTDTQYF. DNA for the CDR3: TGCGCCAGCAGGCTAGCCGATGGTACAGATACGCAGTATTTT.

This sequence joins TRBV20-1 and TRBJ2-3; 8 positions match TRBD2. Germline loops: CDR1 DFQATT, CDR2 SNEGSKA (reference sequence). After removal of 3 bases from V and 3 bases from J, the junction contained 8 bases not matched to a gene. This CDR3 contains 15 residues. CDR3 in amino acids: CSASPLAAYTDTQYF. Here the CDR3 DNA reads TGCAGTGCTAGTCCACTAGCGGCTTATACAGATACGCAGTATTTT.

The chain joins TRBV19 to TRBJ1-4; 8 nucleotides match TRBD1. This CDR3 has 16 amino acids. Losses at the gene ends were 3 bases for V and 4 bases for J; bases not matched to a gene: 7. Germline-derived CDR1 and CDR2 are LNHDA and SQIVND (reference sequence). CDR3 bases: TGTGCCAGTAGTATCGGTTTTGGACAGGGTAATGAAAAACTGTTTTTT. It specifies CASSIGFGQGNEKLFF.

This chain connects TRBV14 to TRBJ2-3; the D is unclear. The CDR3 totals 14 residues. The V gene's germline CDR1 is SGHDN and CDR2 FVKESK. Trimming pared 5 bases from V and 6 bases from J, leaving 15 bases between. The CDR3 loop reads CASSYGTSEDTQYF. The CDR3 bases are TGTGCCAGCAGCTACGGTACCTCGGAGGATACGCAGTATTTT.

The rearrangement joins TRBV10-3 to TRBJ2-7; TRBD1 matches 9 bases. Germline-derived CDR1 and CDR2 are ENHRY and SYGVKD. The CDR3 length is 15 residues. After removal of 0 bases from V and 5 bases from J, the junction contained 5 bases not matched to a gene. The CDR3 loop reads CAISESGQGTHEQYF. The CDR3 DNA reads TGTGCCATCAGTGAGTCGGGACAGGGTACGCACGAGCAGTACTTC.

J is TRBJ2-3 and V is TRBV4-2; 11 nucleotides line up with TRBD2. CDR3 length equals 16 residues. The junction had 2 bases not matched to a gene; V was cut back by 0 bases and J by 3 bases. Germline V gives CDR1 LGHNA, CDR2 YNFKEQ. CDR3 DNA sequence: TGTGCCAGCAGCCAAGATTGGACTAGCGGGACAGATACGCAGTATTTT. Translated, it gives CASSQDWTSGTDTQYF.

The chain couples TRBV6-1 to TRBJ1-1, with D uncertain. V lost 4 bases and J lost 5, with 11 bases in between. This CDR3 is 13 amino acids long. Germline CDR1 MNHNS, CDR2 SASEGT. The CDR3 loop is CASSVAQRTEAFF. The CDR3, as DNA: TGTGCCAGCAGTGTAGCCCAGCGGACTGAAGCTTTCTTT.

J is TRBJ2-1 and V is TRBV9; D gene ambiguous. The CDR3 extends over 14 amino acids. Trimming cost V 0 bases and J 8 bases, with 12 bases left between them. Germline loops: CDR1 SGDLS, CDR2 YYNGEE. In DNA form, the CDR3 reads TGTGCCAGCAGCGTAGCAAGCCCAGGCGATGAGCAGTTCTTC. Translation gives CASSVASPGDEQFF.

The gene calls are TRBV12-5 and TRBJ2-3; maybe TRBD2 (5 bases). Germline lookup yields CDR1 LGHNT and CDR2 FRNRAP. V lost 1 base and J lost 3, with 8 bases in between. The CDR3 is 14 residues long. CDR3 in amino acids: CASGLGRGTDTQYF. CDR3 sequence (DNA): TGTGCTAGTGGTTTGGGGAGAGGGACAGATACGCAGTATTTT.

The genes are TRBV20-1 and TRBJ2-3; D uncertain. Deletions cut 7 bases from V and 4 bases from J, with 9 bases between. The germline CDR1 and CDR2 sequences are DFQATT and SNEGSKA (reference sequence). The CDR3 runs to 11 residues. For the CDR3, the DNA is TGCAGTGAAGCTGTTCCAGATACGCAGTATTTT. Protein product: CSEAVPDTQYF.